Sequencing of this TCR beta chain was carried out in a study of blood T cell repertoires in COVID-19. The wider study: PBMCs, B-cell-depleted T cells, or T cells provided the cDNA or gDNA that made up the material.

Sequencing was performed with immunoSEQ multiplex PCR; in TCRdb, only in-frame clones are kept and a portion is missing. The table has fewer than 300,000 clones, about 80% seen once. V shed 11 bases and J shed 4 bases, with 14 bases lying between them. The CDR3 length is 13 residues. Germline assignment: CDR1 ENHRY and CDR2 SYGVKD. This TCR was sampled from a person aged 70 to 80 with COVID-19, enrolled during active disease. Material: peripheral blood. V and J are TRBV10-3 and TRBJ2-2, with a weak D call TRBD1 (6 bases). CDR3 residues: CAVPGQRTGELFF. The CDR3 bases are TGTGCCGTACCAGGACAGCGCACCGGGGAGCTGTTTTTT.